The rows below give T cell receptor beta chains drawn from one sample of a study of response to subunit inactivated influenza vaccine. TCRdb recomputed calls from the RT-PCR reads with MiXCR, one row per CDR3 protein. Among fewer than 550,000 distinct CDR3 sequences listed, about 25% were seen once. Source: CD4+ T cells sorted from PBMCs, taken roughly 5 days after vaccination. Receptors were obtained from a man between 45 and 60 years old who received an inactivated influenza vaccine. The CDR3 runs from the conserved cysteine through the conserved F or W. Each record gives: J gene, clone size, V gene, D gene, CDR3 protein, CDR3 DNA. The D gene is left open where the match is weak. Part of the rows lack a size; the others show once, few, many or a class for expanded clones.

TRBJ2-4 many TRBV4-2 - CASSQSGTVFFQYF TGTGCCAGCAGCCAGTCCGGGACGGTATTTTTTCAGTACTTC
TRBJ1-2 - TRBV6-1 TRBD1 CASSDRDRVGGYTF TGTGCCAGCAGTGACCGGGACAGGGTAGGTGGCTACACCTTC
TRBJ2-7 few TRBV7-2 TRBD2 CASSTRTSGGAEQYF TGTGCCAGCAGCACCCGGACTAGCGGGGGGGCCGAGCAGTACTTC
TRBJ2-5 - TRBV7-2 - CASWGGTFETQYF TGTGCCAGCTGGGGCGGGACCTTCGAGACCCAGTACTTC
TRBJ2-1 - TRBV20-1 TRBD1 CSASPWTGGNNEQFF TGCAGTGCTAGCCCCTGGACAGGGGGGAACAATGAGCAGTTCTTC
TRBJ2-7 many TRBV29-1 TRBD1 CSVRMGQGSYEQYF TGCAGTGTCCGTATGGGACAGGGGTCCTACGAGCAGTACTTC
TRBJ2-1 few TRBV7-3 - CASSPKGGGLEQFF TGTGCCAGCAGCCCTAAGGGGGGGGGTCTTGAGCAGTTCTTC
TRBJ2-5 - TRBV18 TRBD1 CASSQGAQETQYF TGTGCCAGCTCACAGGGGGCCCAAGAGACCCAGTACTTC
TRBJ2-2 - TRBV9 - CASSVAPGRRTGELFF TGTGCCAGCAGCGTAGCACCGGGACGACGCACCGGGGAGCTGTTTTTT
TRBJ2-2 - TRBV3-1 TRBD2 CASSKELRTSGGGELFF TGTGCCAGCAGCAAAGAGTTGCGGACTAGCGGGGGCGGGGAGCTGTTTTTT
TRBJ1-5 few TRBV12-3/TRBV12-4 - CASSLEGGPIEQPQHF TGTGCCAGCAGTTTAGAGGGAGGACCGATAGAACAGCCCCAGCATTTT
TRBJ2-7 few TRBV7-2 - CASSRDAPPFYEQYF TGTGCCAGCAGCCGAGACGCCCCGCCATTCTACGAGCAGTACTTC
TRBJ2-7 - TRBV5-1 - CASSRIVDSYEQYF TGCGCCAGCAGCAGAATCGTCGACTCCTACGAGCAGTACTTC
TRBJ2-7 - TRBV20-1 - CSAGSSPQGNYELYF TGCAGTGCTGGTTCGTCCCCACAGGGTAACTACGAGCTGTACTTC
TRBJ2-6 few TRBV5-1 - CASSLGGINSGANVLTF TGCGCCAGCAGCTTGGGGGGCATCAACTCTGGGGCCAACGTCCTGACTTTC